These 5 T cell receptor beta chains came from one sample sequenced in a study of blood T cell repertoires in COVID-19. Sequencing was performed with immunoSEQ multiplex PCR; in TCRdb, only in-frame clones are kept and a portion is missing. The data hold around 360,000 clones, with roughly 86% observed a single time. Sequencing was performed on peripheral blood. These receptors came from a woman in her thirties with COVID-19, enrolled during active disease.

This chain uses TRBV6-5 with TRBJ2-7, with 8 bases aligning to TRBD2. With 0 bases clipped from V and 1 base from J, the junction kept 2 bases outside the gene matches. The CDR3 runs 15 residues. Germline-derived CDR1 and CDR2 are MNHEY and SVGAGI. The chain's CDR3 is CASSYSLAGSYEQYF. In DNA, the CDR3 is TGTGCCAGCAGTTACTCCCTAGCGGGTTCCTACGAGCAGTACTTC.

V usage is TRBV24-1 and J usage is TRBJ2-3; 10 bases fit TRBD1. With 5 bases clipped from V and 3 bases from J, the junction kept 4 bases outside the gene matches. This CDR3 is built from 15 residues. The germline gives CDR1 KGHDR, CDR2 SFDVKD. CDR3 residues: CATSVGQGPTDTQYF. CDR3 DNA sequence: TGTGCCACCAGTGTGGGACAGGGGCCGACAGATACGCAGTATTTT.

V usage is TRBV30 and J usage is TRBJ1-1, with D uncertain. The CDR3 has 12 amino acids. V lost 0 bases and J lost 8, with 10 bases in between. Germline V gene data show CDR1 as GTSNPN and CDR2 as SVGIG (reference sequence). In DNA, the CDR3 is TGTGCCTGGAGTGTACGGTCCGTCGAAGCTTTCTTT. This translates into CAWSVRSVEAFF. Together with reference TRBV30 and TRBJ1-1, the CDR3 gives the full variable domain: SQTIHQWPATLVQPVGSPLSLECTVEGTSNPNLYWYRQAAGRGLQLLFYSVGIGQISSEVPQNLSASRPQDRQFILSSKKLLLSDSGFYLCAWSVRSVEAFFGQGTRLTVV.

This clone has a single count. The rearrangement links TRBV19 to TRBJ2-7, with D unresolved. Germline V gives CDR1 LNHDA, CDR2 SQIVND (reference sequence). Trimming removed 5 bases at V and 4 bases at J, with 15 bases between. The CDR3 runs 14 residues. The CDR3 here is CASSPDTYLYEQYF. CDR3 nucleotide sequence: TGTGCCAGTAGTCCAGACACATACCTATACGAGCAGTACTTC. Full variable domain (remainder filled in from reference TRBV19 and TRBJ2-7): DGGITQSPKYLFRKEGQNVTLSCEQNLNHDAMYWYRQDPGQGLRLIYYSQIVNDFQKGDIAEGYSVSREKKESFPLTVTSAQKNPTAFYLCASSPDTYLYEQYFGPGTRLTVT.

The J gene is TRBJ1-1, the V gene TRBV9; TRBD1 aligns across 9 bases. This CDR3 is 15 amino acids long. Trimming took 4 bases from V and 0 from J; bases not matched to a gene: 4. The V gene's germline CDR1 is SGDLS and CDR2 YYNGEE. The CDR3 region is CASSPDRGMNTEAFF. The CDR3 DNA follows: TGTGCCAGCAGCCCGGACAGGGGCATGAACACTGAAGCTTTCTTT.